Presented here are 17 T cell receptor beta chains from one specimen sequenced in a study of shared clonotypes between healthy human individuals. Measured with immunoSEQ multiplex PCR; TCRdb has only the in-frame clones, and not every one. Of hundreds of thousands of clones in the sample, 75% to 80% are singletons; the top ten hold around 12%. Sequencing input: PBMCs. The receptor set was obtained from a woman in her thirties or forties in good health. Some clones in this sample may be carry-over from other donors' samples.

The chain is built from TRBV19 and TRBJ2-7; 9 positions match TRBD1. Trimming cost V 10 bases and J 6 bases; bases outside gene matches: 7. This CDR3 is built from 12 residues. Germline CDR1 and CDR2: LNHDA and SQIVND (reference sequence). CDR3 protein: CATWDRVGEQYF. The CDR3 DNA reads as TGTGCCACCTGGGACAGGGTAGGCGAGCAGTACTTC.

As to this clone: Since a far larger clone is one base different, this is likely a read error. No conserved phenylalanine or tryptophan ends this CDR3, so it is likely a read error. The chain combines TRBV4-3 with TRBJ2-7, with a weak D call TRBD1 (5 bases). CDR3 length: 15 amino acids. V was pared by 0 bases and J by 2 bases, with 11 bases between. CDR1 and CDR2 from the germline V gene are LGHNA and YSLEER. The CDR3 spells CASSQDTQGPYEQYS. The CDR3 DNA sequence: TGCGCCAGCAGCCAAGATACCCAGGGCCCCTACGAGCAGTACTCC.

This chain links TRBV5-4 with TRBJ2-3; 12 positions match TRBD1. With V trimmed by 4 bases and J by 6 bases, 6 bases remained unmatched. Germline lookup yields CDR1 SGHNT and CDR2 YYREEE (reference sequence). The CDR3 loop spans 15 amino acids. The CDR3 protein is CASSAGTGGRDTQYF. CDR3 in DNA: TGTGCCAGCAGCGCCGGGACAGGGGGCAGGGATACGCAGTATTTT.

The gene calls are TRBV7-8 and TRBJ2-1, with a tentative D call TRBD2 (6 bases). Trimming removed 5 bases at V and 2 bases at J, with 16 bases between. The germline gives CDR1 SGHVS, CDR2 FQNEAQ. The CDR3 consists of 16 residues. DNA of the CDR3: TGTGCCAGCAGCCTACTAGCTCGCTCAACCTACAATGAGCAGTTCTTC. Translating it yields CASSLLARSTYNEQFF.

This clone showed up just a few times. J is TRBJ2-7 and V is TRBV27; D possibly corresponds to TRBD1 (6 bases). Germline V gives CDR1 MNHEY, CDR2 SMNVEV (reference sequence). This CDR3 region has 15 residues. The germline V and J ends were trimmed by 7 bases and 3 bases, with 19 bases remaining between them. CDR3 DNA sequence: TGTGCCAGCAAACAGGGAACGAGGGGAAGCTACGAGCAGTACTTC. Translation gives CASKQGTRGSYEQYF.

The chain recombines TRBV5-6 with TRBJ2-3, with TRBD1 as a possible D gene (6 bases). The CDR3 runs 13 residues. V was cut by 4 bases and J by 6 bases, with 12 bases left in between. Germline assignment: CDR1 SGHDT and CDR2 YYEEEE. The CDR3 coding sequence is TGTGCCAGCAGCGAGTTCAGGGGTGATACGCAGTATTTT. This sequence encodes CASSEFRGDTQYF. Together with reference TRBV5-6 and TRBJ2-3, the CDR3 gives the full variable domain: DAGVTQSPTHLIKTRGQQVTLRCSPKSGHDTVSWYQQALGQGPQFIFQYYEEEERQRGNFPDRFSGHQFPNYSSELNVNALLLGDSALYLCASSEFRGDTQYFGPGTRLTVL.

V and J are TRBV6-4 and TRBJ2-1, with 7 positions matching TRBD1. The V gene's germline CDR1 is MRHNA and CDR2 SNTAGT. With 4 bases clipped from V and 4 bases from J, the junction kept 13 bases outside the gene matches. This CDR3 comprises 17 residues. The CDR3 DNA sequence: TGTGCCAGCAGTGGCAACCCGACAGGGTTTCGGTACAATGAGCAGTTCTTC. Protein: CASSGNPTGFRYNEQFF.

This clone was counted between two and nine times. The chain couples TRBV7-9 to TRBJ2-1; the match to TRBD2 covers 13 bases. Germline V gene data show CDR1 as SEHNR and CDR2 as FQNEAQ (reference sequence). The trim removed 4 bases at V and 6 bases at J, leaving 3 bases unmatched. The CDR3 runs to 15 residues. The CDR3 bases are TGTGCCAGCAGCTCCGGGACTAGCGGGGTCAATGAGCAGTTCTTC. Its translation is CASSSGTSGVNEQFF. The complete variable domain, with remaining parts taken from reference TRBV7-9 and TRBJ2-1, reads DTGVSQNPRHKITKRGQNVTFRCDPISEHNRLYWYRQTLGQGPEFLTYFQNEAQLEKSRLLSDRFSAERPKGSFSTLEIQRTEQGDSAMYLCASSSGTSGVNEQFFGPGTRLTVL.

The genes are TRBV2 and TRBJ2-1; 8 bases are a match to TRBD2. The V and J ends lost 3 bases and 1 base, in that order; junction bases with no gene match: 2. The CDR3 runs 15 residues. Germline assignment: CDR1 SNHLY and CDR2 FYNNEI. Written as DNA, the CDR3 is TGTGCCAGCAGTGACCGCGGGAGGTCCTACAATGAGCAGTTCTTC. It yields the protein CASSDRGRSYNEQFF.

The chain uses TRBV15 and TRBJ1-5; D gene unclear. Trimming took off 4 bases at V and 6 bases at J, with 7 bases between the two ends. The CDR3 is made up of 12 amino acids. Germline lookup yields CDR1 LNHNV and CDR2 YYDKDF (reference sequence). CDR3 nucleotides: TGTGCCACCAGCAATACGGGTCAGCCCCAGCATTTT. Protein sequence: CATSNTGQPQHF.

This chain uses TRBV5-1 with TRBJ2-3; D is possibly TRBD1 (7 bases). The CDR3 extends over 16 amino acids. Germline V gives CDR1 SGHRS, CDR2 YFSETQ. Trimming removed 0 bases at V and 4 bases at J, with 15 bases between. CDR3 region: CASSLAAQGGADTQYF. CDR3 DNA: TGCGCCAGCAGCTTGGCCGCTCAGGGGGGTGCAGATACGCAGTATTTT.

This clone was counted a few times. The CDR3 DNA is TGTGCCAGCAGCCCAATAGGGGGGAGCTCCTACAATGAGCAGTTCTTC. Translation gives CASSPIGGSSYNEQFF. The chain has TRBV7-3 and TRBJ2-1, with D perhaps given as TRBD1 or TRBD2 (6 bases each). V was shortened by 5 bases and J by 0 bases, with 14 bases between the two germline ends. In germline, CDR1 is SGHTA, CDR2 FQGTGA. There are 16 residues in the CDR3.

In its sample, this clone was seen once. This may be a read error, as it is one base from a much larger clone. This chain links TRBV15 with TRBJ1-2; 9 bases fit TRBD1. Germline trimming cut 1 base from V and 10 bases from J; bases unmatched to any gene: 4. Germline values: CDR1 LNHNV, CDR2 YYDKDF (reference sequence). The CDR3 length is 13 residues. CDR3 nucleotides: TGTGCCACCAGCAGAGGACAGGGGGGTGACTACACCTTC. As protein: CATSRGQGGDYTF.

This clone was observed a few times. The CDR3 nucleotides read TGTGCCAGCGGACCTCGCAGGGGTACTGAAGCTTTCTTT. It is translated as CASGPRRGTEAFF. This rearrangement joins TRBV28 to TRBJ1-1; a weak D match, TRBD1 (6 bases). Between the trimmed V and J ends, which lost 8 bases and 5 bases, there was a span of 15 bases. From germline, CDR1 is MDHEN and CDR2 SYDVKM. The CDR3 is 13 residues long.

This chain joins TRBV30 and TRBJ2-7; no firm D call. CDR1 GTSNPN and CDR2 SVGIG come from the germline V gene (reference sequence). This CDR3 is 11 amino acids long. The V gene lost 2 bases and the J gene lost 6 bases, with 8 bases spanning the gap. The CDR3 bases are TGTGCCTGGAGTAGTCGGGCCGAGCAGTACTTC. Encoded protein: CAWSSRAEQYF.

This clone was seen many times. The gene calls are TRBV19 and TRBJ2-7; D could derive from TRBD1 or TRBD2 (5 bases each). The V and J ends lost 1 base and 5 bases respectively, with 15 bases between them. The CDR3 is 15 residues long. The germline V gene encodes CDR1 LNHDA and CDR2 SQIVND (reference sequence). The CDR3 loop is CASSIGPGRLDEQYF. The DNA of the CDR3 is TGTGCCAGTAGTATAGGACCGGGACGCTTAGACGAGCAGTACTTC.

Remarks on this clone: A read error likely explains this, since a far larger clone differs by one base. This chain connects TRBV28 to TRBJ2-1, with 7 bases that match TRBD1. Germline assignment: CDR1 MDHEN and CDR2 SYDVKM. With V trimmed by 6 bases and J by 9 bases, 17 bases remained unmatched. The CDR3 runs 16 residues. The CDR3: CASRRAGGYSSAEQFF. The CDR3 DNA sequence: TGTGCCAGCAGGCGGGCAGGGGGTTATTCGTCGGCTGAGCAGTTCTTC.